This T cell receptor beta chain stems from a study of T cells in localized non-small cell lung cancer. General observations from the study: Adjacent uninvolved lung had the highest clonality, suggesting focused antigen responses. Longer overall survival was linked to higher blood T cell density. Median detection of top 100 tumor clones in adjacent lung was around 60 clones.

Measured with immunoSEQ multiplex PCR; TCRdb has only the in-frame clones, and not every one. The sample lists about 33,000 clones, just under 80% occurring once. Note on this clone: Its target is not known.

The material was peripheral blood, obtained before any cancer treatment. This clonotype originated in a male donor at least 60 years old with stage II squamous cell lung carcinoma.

The CDR3 reads CASSLVASTSHEQYF. The CDR3 bases are TGTGCCAGCAGCTTAGTAGCTAGCACGAGTCACGAGCAGTACTTC. J is TRBJ2-7 and V is TRBV11-2, with D perhaps matching TRBD2 (5 bases). Germline V gene sequence: CDR1 SGHAT, CDR2 FQNNGV. Trimming pared 1 base from V and 5 bases from J, leaving 15 bases between. There are 15 residues in the CDR3.